The 14 T cell receptor beta chains reported below all come from one sample, sequenced in a study of cytomegalovirus exposure and HLA in healthy donors. It was with 60 Vbeta and 13 Jbeta primers that the PCR ran. Measured with immunoSEQ multiplex PCR; TCRdb has only the in-frame clones, and not every one. The sample lists 150,000 to 200,000 clones; 70% to 80% were seen once. The sequencing sample was made of PBMCs. The receptors derive from a male donor in good health and CMV-seronegative.

The chain has TRBV11-2 and TRBJ1-4; TRBD1 aligns across 8 bases. The CDR3 has 16 residues. Trimming cost V 5 bases and J 5 bases; bases outside gene matches: 10. The germline V gene has CDR1 SGHAT and CDR2 FQNNGV. The CDR3 reads CASSTLQGGLNEKLFF. CDR3 in DNA: TGTGCCAGCAGCACCCTACAGGGGGGGCTGAATGAAAAACTGTTTTTT. Based on the CDR3 plus reference TRBV11-2 and TRBJ1-4, the full variable domain is EAGVAQSPRYKIIEKRQSVAFWCNPISGHATLYWYQQILGQGPKLLIQFQNNGVVDDSQLPKDRFSAERLKGVDSTLKIQPAKLEDSAVYLCASSTLQGGLNEKLFFGSGTQLSVL.

Only one count was recorded for this clone. The chain recombines TRBV15 with TRBJ2-5; 8 nucleotides agree with TRBD1. The V segment lost 0 bases and the J segment 5 bases; nucleotides outside the gene matches: 8. The CDR3 is 16 amino acids. The germline V gene has CDR1 LNHNV and CDR2 YYDKDF (reference sequence). Written as DNA, the CDR3 is TGTGCCACCAGCAGAGAAGGGGGCAGGGGGCTTGAGACCCAGTACTTC. This encodes CATSREGGRGLETQYF.

V usage is TRBV5-8 and J usage is TRBJ2-5; tentative D call: TRBD1 (5 bases). TRBJ2-7 matches the DNA end more closely, so the J call is doubtful. CDR3 size: 15 residues. Germline V lookup: CDR1 SGHTS, CDR2 YDEGEE. The CDR3 DNA reads as TGTGCCAGCAGCTTGGAGGTGGTGTCAGGGTACGAGCAGTACTTC. The encoded protein is CASSLEVVSGYEQYF.

The gene calls are TRBV9 and TRBJ1-2; D unclear. The V end was cut by 4 bases, the J end by 4 bases, with 14 bases between. CDR3 length equals 14 residues. In germline, CDR1 is SGDLS, CDR2 YYNGEE. The CDR3 sequence: CASSPRESLYGYTF. The CDR3 coding sequence is TGTGCCAGCAGCCCTAGGGAGTCCCTCTATGGCTACACCTTC.

The rearrangement joins TRBV5-6 to TRBJ2-2; a weak D match, TRBD1 (5 bases). Germline lookup yields CDR1 SGHDT and CDR2 YYEEEE. There are 13 residues in the CDR3. V was cut by 4 bases and J by 9 bases, with 13 bases left in between. CDR3 sequence reads: CASSPDKSRELFF. The CDR3 coding sequence is TGTGCCAGCAGCCCGGACAAATCCAGGGAGCTGTTTTTT.

The V and J genes are TRBV12-5 and TRBJ2-3; 9 bases match TRBD2. Germline CDR1 and CDR2: LGHNT and FRNRAP. After removal of 4 bases from V and 0 bases from J, the junction contained 11 bases not matched to a gene. The CDR3 has 18 residues. The CDR3 loop is CASGWGPSGVSSTDTQYF. DNA of the CDR3: TGTGCTAGTGGTTGGGGCCCTAGCGGGGTATCTAGCACAGATACGCAGTATTTT.

The rearrangement joins TRBV7-9 to TRBJ2-5; TRBD2 matches at 10 bases. Looked up from germline, CDR1 is SEHNR and CDR2 is FQNEAQ (reference sequence). The CDR3 extends over 15 amino acids. The V gene end was trimmed by 5 bases and the J gene end by 5 bases; junction bases not matched to a gene: 8. This chain's CDR3 is CASSLSGRQYETQYF. The CDR3, as DNA: TGTGCCAGCAGCCTTAGCGGGAGGCAGTACGAGACCCAGTACTTC.

The V gene is TRBV4-2, the J gene TRBJ2-5, with TRBD2 matching over 9 bases. The V segment lost 1 base and the J segment 6 bases; nucleotides outside the gene matches: 9. The CDR3 extends over 16 amino acids. Germline V gene sequence: CDR1 LGHNA, CDR2 YNFKEQ. CDR3 in amino acids: CASSQGSSGGGKTQYF. As DNA, the CDR3 is TGTGCCAGCAGCCAAGGGAGTAGCGGGGGAGGAAAGACCCAGTACTTC.

This rearrangement joins TRBV11-2 to TRBJ2-1; 7 bases match TRBD1. This CDR3 is 13 amino acids long. Per the germline V gene, CDR1 is SGHAT and CDR2 is FQNNGV. V dropped 5 bases and J dropped 4; count of bases not matched to a gene: 2. CDR3 nucleotides: TGTGCCAGCAGCACGGGACAGTACAATGAGCAGTTCTTC. It encodes CASSTGQYNEQFF.

This chain connects TRBV9 to TRBJ1-5, with 7 positions matching TRBD1. Germline loops: CDR1 SGDLS, CDR2 YYNGEE. CDR3 length equals 15 residues. V gave up 0 bases and J gave up 7 bases; unmatched junction bases: 7. CDR3 amino acids: CASSVGTGPLQPQHF. The CDR3 nucleotides read TGTGCCAGCAGCGTAGGGACAGGTCCCCTCCAGCCCCAGCATTTT.

The chain carries TRBV2 and TRBJ1-4; no firm D call. CDR1 is SNHLY, CDR2 FYNNEI, per germline. Trimming took 1 base from V and 0 from J, leaving 6 bases between them. This CDR3 has 15 residues. In DNA, the CDR3 is TGTGCCAGCAGTGAAGTGCGGGCAACTAATGAAAAACTGTTTTTT. This encodes CASSEVRATNEKLFF.

CDR3 sequence (DNA): TGTGCCAGCAAACTCGGGACTAGCGGGAGCAATGAGCAGTTCTTC. Protein product: CASKLGTSGSNEQFF. This sequence joins TRBV28 and TRBJ2-1; TRBD2 aligns across 14 bases. With 7 bases clipped from V and 6 bases from J, the junction kept 5 bases outside the gene matches. This CDR3 comprises 15 residues. The germline V gene encodes CDR1 MDHEN and CDR2 SYDVKM.

A few counts support this clone. The genes are TRBV5-8 and TRBJ2-7, with 7 bases that match TRBD1. CDR3 length: 14 residues. The V gene's germline CDR1 is SGHTS and CDR2 YDEGEE. The ends lost 4 bases at V and 6 bases at J; junction bases unmatched: 10. The CDR3, as DNA: TGTGCCAGCAGCCCCCTACAGGGGCAGGGCGAGCAGTACTTC. This sequence encodes CASSPLQGQGEQYF.

This chain connects TRBV6-5 to TRBJ2-7, with 9 bases lining up with TRBD1. The germline CDR1 and CDR2 sequences are MNHEY and SVGAGI. The CDR3 runs 13 residues. V was clipped by 5 bases and J by 5 bases; unmatched bases: 4. As DNA, the CDR3 is TGTGCCAGCAGTACGACAGGGGGGAACGAGCAGTACTTC. This gives the protein CASSTTGGNEQYF.